This TCR beta chain was sequenced during a study of OX40 agonist ivuxolimab in advanced cancers. Study findings and constraints: People who partly responded at 0.1-3.0 mg/kg had some of the least clonal expansion seen. Clonal expansion was seen in CD4+ and CD8+ blood T cells by week 6 at 0.1 to 3.0 mg/kg. The average count of expanded clones was higher among CD8+ T cells than among CD4+.

Libraries were prepared by immunoSEQ multiplex PCR; TCRdb keeps only in-frame clonotypes and omits some of them. The sample includes roughly 60,000 clones, about 89% of them seen just once. Between the trimmed V and J ends, which lost 5 bases and 6 bases, there was a span of 17 bases. The CDR3 has 15 residues. Germline-derived CDR1 and CDR2 are LNHDA and SQIVND (reference sequence). Samples were taken at baseline and on day 1 of cycles 4 and 7. The count of this clone is one. What it recognizes is unknown. Sequences were derived from CD4+ or CD8+ T cells sorted from blood, sampled in a trial of the OX40 agonist ivuxolimab. The chain combines TRBV19 with TRBJ1-5, with D tentatively TRBD1 (5 bases). The clonotype comes from an adult with an advanced solid tumor such as melanoma, head and neck, liver or kidney cancer. The CDR3: CASSGDGLGVQPQHF. The CDR3 DNA sequence: TGTGCCAGTAGTGGGGACGGTTTAGGCGTTCAGCCCCAGCATTTT.